Listed below are T cell receptor beta chains from one sample, sequenced in a study of blood T cell repertoires in COVID-19. Sequenced by immunoSEQ multiplex PCR; TCRdb stores in-frame clones only, minus some. Altogether roughly 55,000 clones are present, about 86% being singletons, with the ten largest covering about 10%. Sequencing was done on a sample of peripheral blood. All receptors come from a man aged 65 to 79 with active COVID-19. The conserved cysteine and the conserved F or W are not part of the CDR3 here. Fields, in order: V gene, J gene, CDR3 protein.

TRBV6-6	TRBJ1-5	AGSSGKGFNQPQH
TRBV6-1	TRBJ2-1	ASSEESGGAYNEQF
TRBV9	TRBJ1-1	ASSSPGGLSTEAF
TRBV6-4	TRBJ2-3	ASSASGHTDTQY
TRBV19	TRBJ1-2	ASSTSGANYGYT
TRBV18	TRBJ2-2	ASSPGLLTGELF
TRBV10-3	TRBJ2-6	AIRDSSGANVLT
TRBV5-1	TRBJ2-4	ASSPGVGGGANIQY
TRBV19	TRBJ2-7	ASRSRQGGLNEQY
TRBV7-3	TRBJ2-3	ASSFDRGKDTQY
TRBV27	TRBJ2-1	ASSPRLAGGNEQF
TRBV7-2	TRBJ2-5	ASSFGQLQETQY
TRBV6-4	TRBJ2-1	ASSDSNRGWNEQF
TRBV5-4	TRBJ2-1	ASSLGLISYNEQF
TRBV29-1	TRBJ1-1	SADWGGTEAF
TRBV7-9	TRBJ1-3	ASSLGGPGNTIY
TRBV28	TRBJ1-5	ASSLRGGGQPQH
TRBV5-1	TRBJ2-3	ASSFVTSTDTQY
TRBV5-1	TRBJ2-7	ASSKPGGDEQY
TRBV7-2	TRBJ1-6	ASSRRASNSPLH
TRBV27	TRBJ2-7	ASSLSGAGGPRRGSEQY
TRBV19	TRBJ2-6	AVSPGQGSGANVLT
TRBV19	TRBJ1-5	ASSHGTGERQPQH
TRBV4-3	TRBJ2-5	ASSQDHRVSLGGETQY
TRBV4-1	TRBJ2-2	ASSQEDRVTGELF
TRBV7-5	TRBJ2-5	ARSLGSSFLETQY
TRBV3-1/TRBV3-2	TRBJ1-1	ASSQEEGGSSNTEAF
TRBV18	TRBJ1-3	ASSPLGTGSLSGNTIY
TRBV11-3	TRBJ2-7	ASSSRDRPFYEQY
TRBV4-3	TRBJ2-7	ASSQDRSRGHISYEQY
TRBV21-1	TRBJ1-5	ASSKKGRGENSNQPQH
TRBV15	TRBJ1-1	ATSRSPPEAF
TRBV3-1/TRBV3-2	TRBJ1-3	ASSQEWDRGDSGNTIY
TRBV7-9	TRBJ1-2	ASSSTGVVYGYT
TRBV29-1	TRBJ1-1	SVATDTVNTEAF
TRBV18	TRBJ2-3	ASSPLAGERTDTQY
TRBV6-6	TRBJ1-4	ASSPRVNEKLF
TRBV7-2	TRBJ2-3	ASIQRDTQY
TRBV29-1	TRBJ2-7	SVSTGTSVGEQY
TRBV29-1	TRBJ2-2	SVLSGQGLTGELF
TRBV5-1	TRBJ1-4	ASGQTNEKLF
TRBV6-5	TRBJ2-7	ASQGPWEQY
TRBV6-2/TRBV6-3	TRBJ2-5	ASSYSMRGRGGETQY
TRBV5-6	TRBJ2-5	ASSLAAGRKTQY
TRBV10-3	TRBJ1-4	AISESGQGNEKLF
TRBV5-6	TRBJ1-2	ASSLAGGSGYT
TRBV20-1	TRBJ1-1	SASVLGTGKNTEAF
TRBV11-2	TRBJ2-5	ASSPQAYQETQY
TRBV27	TRBJ2-6	APPGVNVLT
TRBV5-1	TRBJ1-2	ASSLGTANYGYT
TRBV4-3	TRBJ2-1	ASSRADNEQF
TRBV7-3	TRBJ2-2	ASSQQGSGTGELF
TRBV6-4	TRBJ1-1	ASRRTPNTEAF